These T cell receptor beta chains were read from a single sample in a study of blood T cell repertoires in COVID-19. Clones were sequenced by immunoSEQ multiplex PCR, and TCRdb holds only the in-frame ones, with some missing. The profile shows 360,000 or so clones, approximately 89% of them singletons. Input material: PBMCs or T cells enriched from blood (not recorded which). Receptor source: a woman in her twenties or thirties who had recovered from COVID-19. CDR3s include the opening cysteine and the closing phenylalanine or tryptophan. A D gene is named only where the DNA matches it firmly. Rows may omit the clone size; those that give it use once, few, many or a size class.

CDR3aa | CDR3nt | d_gene | abundance | j_gene | v_gene
CASSLIGSYGYTF | TGTGCCAGCAGTTTAATCGGGAGCTATGGCTACACCTTC | NA | NA | TRBJ1-2 | TRBV28
CAWSTGRQGNQPQHF | TGTGCCTGGAGTACCGGGCGACAGGGAAATCAGCCCCAGCATTTT | TRBD1 | NA | TRBJ1-5 | TRBV30
CASSEPGQFIEQYF | TGTGCCAGCAGCGAACCGGGACAGTTTATCGAGCAGTACTTC | TRBD1 | NA | TRBJ2-7 | TRBV7-9
CASSPGTVSTEAFF | TGTGCCAGCAGCCCCGGGACTGTGAGCACTGAAGCTTTCTTT | NA | once | TRBJ1-1 | TRBV5-8
CAWSVVGRVSSPLHF | TGTGCCTGGAGTGTAGTTGGCAGGGTATCATCACCCCTCCACTTT | NA | NA | TRBJ1-6 | TRBV30
CASSRFGQGGNTIYF | TGTGCCAGCAGCCGCTTTGGACAGGGCGGAAACACCATATATTTT | TRBD1 | NA | TRBJ1-3 | TRBV7-9
CSASPRTSGEQFF | TGCAGTGCTAGTCCCCGCACGTCGGGTGAGCAGTTCTTC | NA | NA | TRBJ2-1 | TRBV20-1
CASGIERFGEQFF | TGTGCCAGCGGAATTGAGAGGTTCGGTGAGCAGTTCTTC | NA | NA | TRBJ2-1 | TRBV12-3/TRBV12-4
CASSVSASTDTQYF | TGTGCCAGCAGTGTTAGCGCTAGCACAGATACGCAGTATTTT | NA | NA | TRBJ2-3 | TRBV25-1
CASSIQLFSYEQYF | TGTGCCAGTAGTATACAGTTATTCTCCTACGAGCAGTACTTC | NA | NA | TRBJ2-7 | TRBV19
CASSVRGTVDEKLFF | TGTGCCAGCAGCGTTCGAGGGACAGTAGATGAAAAACTGTTTTTT | TRBD1 | NA | TRBJ1-4 | TRBV9
CASGLVMLSGTGNTIYF | TGTGCTAGTGGTTTGGTAATGCTGTCAGGGACTGGAAACACCATATATTTT | NA | NA | TRBJ1-3 | TRBV12-5
CASSYVSADGGELFF | TGTGCCAGCAGTTATGTTTCAGCGGATGGCGGGGAGCTGTTTTTT | NA | NA | TRBJ2-2 | TRBV6-5
CATRRGGNSNQPQHF | TGTGCCACCAGGCGGGGGGGGAATAGCAATCAGCCCCAGCATTTT | NA | once | TRBJ1-5 | TRBV15
CASSEARSTQETQYF | TGTGCCAGCAGTGAAGCTCGGAGCACACAAGAGACCCAGTACTTC | NA | NA | TRBJ2-5 | TRBV2
CASSYTPGTDTQYF | TGCGCCAGCAGCTACACCCCGGGAACAGATACGCAGTATTTT | NA | once | TRBJ2-3 | TRBV5-1
CASSRRQRNQPQHF | TGTGCCAGCAGTCGCAGACAACGCAATCAGCCCCAGCATTTT | NA | NA | TRBJ1-5 | TRBV28
CAWSSSVHVYEQYF | TGTGCCTGGAGTTCCTCTGTACACGTCTACGAGCAGTACTTC | NA | NA | TRBJ2-7 | TRBV30
CASSLARDGYTF | TGTGCCAGCAGCTTAGCGAGGGATGGCTACACCTTC | NA | once | TRBJ1-2 | TRBV7-9
CASSLAGTGRRYEQYF | TGCGCCAGCAGCTTGGCCGGGACAGGGAGGAGGTACGAGCAGTACTTC | TRBD1 | NA | TRBJ2-7 | TRBV5-1
CASGLQGRYEQYF | TGTGCCAGCGGATTACAGGGGAGGTACGAGCAGTACTTC | NA | NA | TRBJ2-7 | TRBV4-2
CASSIGGSSNSPLHF | TGTGCCAGTAGTATCGGAGGGAGTTCCAATTCACCCCTCCACTTT | NA | NA | TRBJ1-6 | TRBV19
CASTPYLGLDYGYTF | TGTGCCAGCACCCCGTATCTGGGGCTAGATTATGGCTACACCTTC | NA | NA | TRBJ1-2 | TRBV7-2
CASSPFEVQGLEAFF | TGTGCCAGCTCACCATTCGAGGTACAGGGTCTTGAAGCTTTCTTT | NA | NA | TRBJ1-1 | TRBV18
CASSVGQGRTYEQYF | TGTGCCAGCAGTGTAGGACAGGGACGGACCTACGAGCAGTACTTC | TRBD1 | once | TRBJ2-7 | TRBV27
CASSTGGSYGYTF | TGTGCCAGCAGTACAGGGGGCTCCTATGGCTACACCTTC | TRBD1 | NA | TRBJ1-2 | TRBV12-3/TRBV12-4
CASSRIGTGGYEQYF | TGTGCCAGCAGCCGCATCGGGACAGGGGGCTACGAGCAGTACTTC | TRBD1 | NA | TRBJ2-7 | TRBV6-2/TRBV6-3
CASSLFETGAREQYF | TGCGCCAGCAGCTTGTTCGAGACAGGGGCCAGGGAGCAGTACTTC | TRBD1 | few | TRBJ2-7 | TRBV5-1
CASSLVRGRGTNEQFF | TGTGCCAGCAGCTTAGTAAGGGGAAGGGGAACCAATGAGCAGTTCTTC | NA | NA | TRBJ2-1 | TRBV11-2
CAWKGRGGSYNSPLHF | TGTGCCTGGAAAGGAAGGGGGGGCTCCTATAATTCACCCCTCCACTTT | NA | NA | TRBJ1-6 | TRBV30
CASSLAAQGKAFF | TGTGCCAGCAGCTTAGCAGCACAGGGTAAAGCTTTCTTT | NA | NA | TRBJ1-1 | TRBV11-3
CASSVDRAQETQYF | TGTGCCAGCAGTGTAGACAGGGCCCAAGAGACCCAGTACTTC | TRBD1 | NA | TRBJ2-5 | TRBV2
CASSTFPGQGPRFSYEQYF | TGTGCCAGCAGCACCTTTCCGGGACAGGGGCCCCGTTTCTCCTACGAGCAGTACTTC | NA | NA | TRBJ2-7 | TRBV21-1
CASSYPQGATEAFF | TGTGCCAGCAGTTACCCTCAGGGGGCCACTGAAGCTTTCTTT | TRBD1 | NA | TRBJ1-1 | TRBV6-6
CASSIVAMNTEAFF | TGTGCCAGCAGCATCGTGGCCATGAACACTGAAGCTTTCTTT | NA | NA | TRBJ1-1 | TRBV9
CASRRTGDNYGYTF | TGTGCCAGTAGGAGGACAGGGGACAACTATGGCTACACCTTC | TRBD1 | once | TRBJ1-2 | TRBV19
CASSATFRDLASDTQYF | TGTGCCAGCAGCGCTACCTTCCGGGACTTAGCGTCAGATACGCAGTATTTT | NA | NA | TRBJ2-3 | TRBV9
CATSDTKKPSYNEQFF | TGTGCCACCAGTGATACGAAGAAGCCTTCCTACAATGAGCAGTTCTTC | NA | few | TRBJ2-1 | TRBV24-1
CASSLQVGGCEQFF | TGTGCCAGCAGTTTACAGGTGGGAGGTTGTGAGCAGTTCTTC | NA | NA | TRBJ2-1 | TRBV28
CASTDRAGEQYF | TGTGCCAGCACCGACAGGGCTGGGGAGCAGTACTTC | TRBD1 | NA | TRBJ2-7 | TRBV28
CASSSDTEAFF | TGTGCCAGCAGCTCGGACACTGAAGCTTTCTTT | NA | NA | TRBJ1-1 | TRBV5-4
CATSNLGTGGGFSYGYTF | TGTGCCACCAGCAACCTGGGGACAGGGGGCGGTTTTAGCTATGGCTACACCTTC | TRBD1 | NA | TRBJ1-2 | TRBV15
CAGRQGTANTGELFF | TGTGCCGGCCGACAGGGCACCGCGAACACCGGGGAGCTGTTTTTT | TRBD1 | NA | TRBJ2-2 | TRBV2
CASTLETSGYNEQFF | TGTGCCAGCACCCTGGAGACTAGCGGTTACAATGAGCAGTTCTTC | TRBD2 | once | TRBJ2-1 | TRBV7-2
CASTSSYEQYF | TGTGCCAGCACTAGCTCCTACGAGCAGTACTTC | NA | NA | TRBJ2-7 | TRBV5-6
CASSSPRGTVNYGYTF | TGTGCCAGTAGTTCACCCCGGGGGACAGTTAACTATGGCTACACCTTC | TRBD1 | NA | TRBJ1-2 | TRBV19
CASSLSGVRNEQYF | TGTGCCAGCAGCTTATCAGGGGTTCGGAACGAGCAGTACTTC | NA | NA | TRBJ2-7 | TRBV7-6
CSCGGNTEAFF | TGCAGCTGCGGGGGGAACACTGAAGCTTTCTTT | NA | NA | TRBJ1-1 | TRBV29-1
CASSKAPRTGGIGNQPQHF | TGTGCCAGCAGCAAAGCCCCCCGGACAGGGGGTATTGGAAATCAGCCCCAGCATTTT | NA | NA | TRBJ1-5 | TRBV21-1
CASSQDRGPGGVSPLHF | TGCGCCAGCAGCCAAGATAGGGGACCAGGCGGGGTTTCACCCCTCCACTTT | NA | NA | TRBJ1-6 | TRBV4-3
CASSMRGSPNTGELFF | TGTGCCAGTAGTATGCGGGGGAGTCCGAACACCGGGGAGCTGTTTTTT | TRBD2 | NA | TRBJ2-2 | TRBV19
CASSIARSKGNEQYF | TGTGCCAGTAGTATAGCCCGGTCCAAGGGGAACGAGCAGTACTTC | NA | NA | TRBJ2-7 | TRBV19
CASSRTGMNTEAFF | TGCGCCAGCAGCCGGACAGGGATGAACACTGAAGCTTTCTTT | TRBD1 | NA | TRBJ1-1 | TRBV5-1
CASRAGTSAYNEQFF | TGTGCCAGCAGAGCCGGGACTAGCGCATACAATGAGCAGTTCTTC | TRBD2 | NA | TRBJ2-1 | TRBV5-4
CASKPTDAGNTIYF | TGTGCCAGCAAACCGACAGACGCTGGAAACACCATATATTTT | NA | NA | TRBJ1-3 | TRBV28
CASSLTEGGEKLFF | TGTGCCAGCAGCTTGACAGAAGGAGGGGAAAAACTGTTTTTT | NA | once | TRBJ1-4 | TRBV5-6
CARKRRDRDHGYTF | TGTGCCAGAAAACGCCGGGACAGGGACCATGGCTACACCTTC | TRBD1 | NA | TRBJ1-2 | TRBV27
CASSPGHTKVGYGYTF | TGCGCCAGCAGCCCCGGACACACCAAAGTTGGGTATGGCTACACCTTC | NA | NA | TRBJ1-2 | TRBV4-1
CASRGRTDTQYF | TGTGCCAGCAGGGGGCGCACAGATACGCAGTATTTT | NA | NA | TRBJ2-3 | TRBV27